In this sample, the clone carrying this TCR beta chain turned up a few times. The data belong to a study of blood T cell repertoires in COVID-19. This CDR3 region has 15 residues. Germline V gives CDR1 MGHDK, CDR2 SYGVNS. Between the trimmed V and J ends, which lost 1 base and 10 bases, there was a span of 16 bases. Using immunoSEQ multiplex PCR, the repertoire was profiled, and TCRdb retains in-frame clones only, with some absent. This sample has fewer than 200,000 clones, with 70% to 90% found just once. The V gene is TRBV25-1, the J gene TRBJ1-4; D gene ambiguous. The specimen sequenced was peripheral blood. This clonotype was obtained from a woman aged 45-65 years with COVID-19, enrolled during active disease. CDR3 in amino acids: CASSEWVLLGGKLFF. CDR3 nucleotides: TGTGCCAGCAGTGAATGGGTCCTCCTAGGAGGAAAACTGTTTTTT.